A single sample is the source of the 12 T cell receptor beta chains below, sequenced in a study of patients and donors after allogeneic stem cell transplantation. TCRdb itself ran the RT-PCR reads through MiXCR, one entry per CDR3 protein. The sample holds under 200,000 distinct CDR3 sequences; about 24% are singletons and the top ten take roughly 26%. The sample taken for sequencing was blood, either unsorted or a sorted T cell fraction (not recorded which). The receptors derive from a human donor who was either an allogeneic HSCT recipient or a stem cell or donor lymphocyte infusion donor (not recorded which). It is not recorded whose cells these are; they may come from a transplant donor.

The chain uses TRBV15 and TRBJ1-3; D remains unclear. Between the trimmed V and J ends, which lost 4 bases and 0 bases, there was a span of 13 bases. This CDR3 has 16 amino acids. Germline assignment: CDR1 LNHNV and CDR2 YYDKDF (reference sequence). The CDR3 reads CATSITYESSGNTIYF. CDR3 DNA: TGTGCCACCAGCATCACTTACGAGAGCTCTGGAAACACCATATATTTT.

There are a few counts of this clonotype. The J gene is TRBJ1-1, the V gene TRBV20-1; D remains unclear. V was clipped by 1 base and J by 3 bases, with 12 bases between them. This CDR3 is built from 14 residues. Germline V gene data show CDR1 as DFQATT and CDR2 as SNEGSKA (reference sequence). The CDR3 protein is CSARAIDGYTEAFF. The CDR3 region has the DNA TGCAGTGCTAGAGCTATTGACGGCTACACTGAAGCTTTCTTT.

This clonotype was counted only a few times. V and J are TRBV12-3 or TRBV12-4 and TRBJ1-2; 8 nucleotides match TRBD1. The junction had 4 bases not matched to a gene; V was cut back by 3 bases and J by 1 base. This CDR3 is 15 amino acids long. CDR3 loop: CASSLGDRSNYGYTF. CDR3 nucleotide sequence: TGTGCCAGCAGTTTGGGGGACAGGAGTAACTATGGCTACACCTTC.

This clonotype was counted a few times. The rearrangement links TRBV12-3 or TRBV12-4 to TRBJ1-2; the D gene is possibly TRBD1 (5 bases). Trimming took 3 bases from V and 6 from J, leaving 11 bases between them. This CDR3 is built from 13 residues. The DNA of the CDR3 is TGTGCCAGCAGTTTTCTAGGGGATAATGGCTACACCTTC. Translated: CASSFLGDNGYTF.

The chain has TRBV9 and TRBJ2-2, with 12 bases that match TRBD2. Looked up from germline, CDR1 is SGDLS and CDR2 is YYNGEE. The V gene end was trimmed by 1 base and the J gene end by 6 bases; junction bases not matched to a gene: 13. The CDR3 covers 19 residues. CDR3 sequence: CASSVSTRTSGVRAGELFF. The CDR3 DNA sequence: TGTGCCAGCAGCGTATCGACGCGGACTAGCGGGGTTAGAGCCGGGGAGCTGTTTTTT.

This clonotype has more than one count but fewer than ten. The chain uses TRBV6-1 and TRBJ1-2, with TRBD1 as a possible D gene (5 bases). Germline CDR1 reads MNHNS; CDR2 reads SASEGT. The germline V and J ends were trimmed by 5 bases and 8 bases, with 21 bases remaining between them. CDR3 length: 15 amino acids. CDR3 sequence: CASSHFLRDPGGYTF. In nucleotides, the CDR3 is TGTGCCAGCAGTCACTTTCTCCGGGACCCAGGGGGCTACACCTTC.

A few counts support this clonotype. The gene calls are TRBV5-1 and TRBJ2-5, with D uncertain. Germline CDR1 is SGHRS and CDR2 is YFSETQ. Trimming shortened V by 0 bases and J by 1 base, and 7 bases separated the two germline ends. This CDR3 comprises 14 residues. The CDR3 DNA sequence: TGCGCCAGCAGCTTGGCTCCTCTCCAAGAGACCCAGTACTTC. This encodes CASSLAPLQETQYF.

This sequence joins TRBV30 and TRBJ1-1; D not certain. V lost 4 bases and J 10 bases, leaving 4 bases between the germline ends. Germline loops: CDR1 GTSNPN, CDR2 SVGIG (reference sequence). The CDR3 has 8 residues. The CDR3 protein is CAWKGAFF. In DNA, the CDR3 is TGTGCCTGGAAAGGAGCTTTCTTT.

This clonotype was observed a few times. The chain couples TRBV3-1 to TRBJ2-5; 7 bases fit TRBD2. CDR3 size: 14 residues. Germline CDR1 and CDR2: LGHDT and YNNKEL (reference sequence). V lost 5 bases to trimming and J lost 2 bases; unmatched junction nucleotides: 5. CDR3 sequence (DNA): TGTGCCAGCAGCTCCCCGGGGGGACAAGAGACCCAGTACTTC. This encodes CASSSPGGQETQYF.

The chain recombines TRBV10-3 with TRBJ2-5, with 13 bases that match TRBD2. This CDR3 comprises 17 residues. The germline gives CDR1 ENHRY, CDR2 SYGVKD. The trim removed 3 bases at V and 5 bases at J, leaving 9 bases unmatched. The CDR3, as DNA: TGTGCCATCAGTGAACCTGATACTAGCGGGGGGGCGGAGACCCAGTACTTC. Amino acids: CAISEPDTSGGAETQYF.

This clonotype was detected only a few times. J is TRBJ1-2 and V is TRBV14, with 9 bases lining up with TRBD1. CDR1 and CDR2 from the germline V gene are SGHDN and FVKESK. The CDR3 loop spans 17 amino acids. The V segment lost 6 bases and the J segment 4 bases; nucleotides outside the gene matches: 15. CDR3 sequence (DNA): TGTGCCAGCAGTTACACAGGGGGCGACATCGGGCGCTATGGCTACACCTTC. Its translation: CASSYTGGDIGRYGYTF.

This clonotype turned up a few times. The CDR3 DNA is TGCGCCAGCAGCTTGAGGGGGACGGAGACCCAGTACTTC. Protein: CASSLRGTETQYF. This rearrangement joins TRBV5-1 to TRBJ2-5; tentative D call: TRBD1 (6 bases). The germline V gene has CDR1 SGHRS and CDR2 YFSETQ. This CDR3 is built from 13 residues. With 1 base removed from V and 5 bases from J, the gap between germline ends came to 9 bases.